The entry below describes one TCR beta chain. This sample was included in a study of blood T cell repertoires in COVID-19. TCRdb's copy holds only in-frame clones and misses some; the assay was immunoSEQ multiplex PCR. Of around 170,000 clones in the sample, roughly 87% were seen once. CDR3 length: 15 residues. Germline V gene sequence: CDR1 SGHNT, CDR2 YYREEE (reference sequence). V lost 2 bases and J lost 4, with 13 bases in between. Sequencing was carried out using PBMCs or T cells enriched from blood (not recorded which). The clonotype originates from a woman between 50 and 59 years old who had recovered from COVID-19. This sequence joins TRBV5-4 and TRBJ2-1; D is possibly TRBD2 (6 bases). The CDR3 DNA reads as TGTGCCAGCAGCTTTCCGGGAGTACAATACAATGAGCAGTTCTTC. Its protein product is CASSFPGVQYNEQFF.